The present entry profiles one T cell receptor (beta chain) with its context. This receptor's antigen is unknown. Base qualities are not provided; no much larger clone lies one nucleotide away. TCRbeta CDR3 regions were amplified from genomic DNA by means of the immunoSEQ Assay, a bias-controlled multiplex PCR. From the authors' description of their analysis: Nucleated cell counts per sample were estimated from amplification of reference gene primers within the assay. Sequence reads were collapsed and filtered to measure the absolute abundance of every unique TCRbeta CDR3 rearrangement. For each sample, productive Simpson clonality was calculated by taking the square root of Simpson's diversity index across productive rearrangements. TCRdb carries this immuneACCESS record with in-frame sequences only. Its versions omit some clonotypes, under half of them owing to an unresolved V gene in the studies checked, with the rest unexplained. For V, J and clone size, that table is used; D and trimming come from the DNA. For this sample the table gives some 30,000 clones, of which 70% to 90% were detected only once. More than 25% of the sample is held by the ten biggest clonotypes.

These data are taken from a study of blood T cell repertoires in COVID-19 (dated by TCRdb to 2019 to 2021). At the level of the whole study: Samples covering the acute and convalescent phases of COVID-19 were provided by collaborators in the United States, Italy and Spain. The repertoires were made available in a free public database intended to serve as a resource for research on the immune response to SARS-CoV-2. HLA class I and class II types, where available, came from metadata supplied by the sample provider rather than from assay-based typing. The sample metadata nearly always contained a de-identified subject ID, COVID-19 status, age in years and sex. Samples came from the ongoing ImmuneRACE study (first 160 participants) plus 1,254 subjects from 6 global collaborators. Subjects who had been exposed to COVID-19, were actively infected with it, or had recovered from it provided the deeply sampled blood TCRbeta repertoires that made up the dataset. The material from the prospective study consisted of cDNA or gDNA derived from T cells, B-cell-depleted T cells, or PBMCs. The investigation overall reported the following: Clinical and demographic metadata were provided uncurated, with the amount varying by source and participant.

The CDR1 and CDR2 encoded by the germline V gene are MNHEY and SVGAGI. V gives up 0 bases and J gives up 4 bases, and the segment between their germline ends measures 15 bases. Inclusive of the bounding cysteine and phenylalanine, the CDR3 is 16 residues long. The kept DNA is CDR3 alone, 48 bases in frame from the first base. At one collaborating source in Seattle, patients were enrolled during active infection and were followed longitudinally through the course of disease. Whole blood was collected in K2EDTA tubes by collaborating institutions according to the institutions' own protocols. For TCRbeta analysis, collaborators shipped samples in one of three forms: frozen whole blood, isolated PBMCs, or DNA extracted from either of those sample types.

The V gene is TRBV6-5 and the J gene is TRBJ1-2; the D gene assignment is ambiguous. This TCR derives from a woman of 80 years or more with COVID-19, enrolled during active disease. The material sequenced was peripheral blood. The sequenced DNA: TGTGCCAGCAGTTACTCGATACAGTACGCTGGCTATGGCTACACCTTC. Translation gives CASSYSIQYAGYGYTF.